The T cell receptor (beta chain) under discussion was sequenced for a study of OX40 agonist ivuxolimab in advanced cancers. About the study: Patients were given ivuxolimab, an antibody that agonizes OX40 (CD134). Three patients, one with hepatocellular carcinoma and two with cutaneous melanoma, achieved partial responses.

Sequencing was performed with immunoSEQ multiplex PCR; in TCRdb, only in-frame clones are kept and a portion is missing. Of about 49,000 clones listed, about 85% are singletons. Study-level results: Low normalized clonal expansion also occurred in some nonresponding patients. No determination was made of the antigen specificity of the expanded peripheral T cells.

Notes on this clone: Its antigen is still unknown.

Germline V gives CDR1 SGHTA, CDR2 FQGNSA. V shed 3 bases and J 7 bases; nucleotides not matched to a gene: 9. This CDR3 comprises 15 residues. The rearrangement uses TRBV7-2 and TRBJ2-7, with 10 nucleotides matching TRBD2. This clonotype was sampled from an adult with an advanced solid tumor such as melanoma, head and neck, liver or kidney cancer. This specimen was CD4+ or CD8+ T cells sorted from blood, taken in a trial of the OX40 agonist ivuxolimab. This CDR3 reads CASSFIKAGGLEQYF. In DNA, the CDR3 is TGTGCCAGCAGCTTCATAAAAGCGGGGGGGCTTGAGCAGTACTTC.